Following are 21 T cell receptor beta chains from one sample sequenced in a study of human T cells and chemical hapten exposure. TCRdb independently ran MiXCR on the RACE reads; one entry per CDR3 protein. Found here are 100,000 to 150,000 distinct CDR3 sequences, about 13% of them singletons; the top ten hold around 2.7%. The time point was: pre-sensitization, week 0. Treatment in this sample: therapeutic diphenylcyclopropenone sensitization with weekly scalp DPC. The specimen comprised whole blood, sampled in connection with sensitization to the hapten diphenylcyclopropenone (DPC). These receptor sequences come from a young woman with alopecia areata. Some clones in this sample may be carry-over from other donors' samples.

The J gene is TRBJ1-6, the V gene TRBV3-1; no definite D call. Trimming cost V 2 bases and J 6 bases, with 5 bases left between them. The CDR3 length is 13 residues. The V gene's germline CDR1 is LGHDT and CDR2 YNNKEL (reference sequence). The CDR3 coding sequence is TGTGCCAGCAGCCAAACGCCTAATTCACCCCTCCACTTT. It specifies CASSQTPNSPLHF.

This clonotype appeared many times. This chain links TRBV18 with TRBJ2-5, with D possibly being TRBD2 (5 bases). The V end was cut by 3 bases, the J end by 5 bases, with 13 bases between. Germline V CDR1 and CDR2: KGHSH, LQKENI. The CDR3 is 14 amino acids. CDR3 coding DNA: TGTGCCAGCTCACCGGGCCCGAGGGATGAGACCCAGTACTTC. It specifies CASSPGPRDETQYF.

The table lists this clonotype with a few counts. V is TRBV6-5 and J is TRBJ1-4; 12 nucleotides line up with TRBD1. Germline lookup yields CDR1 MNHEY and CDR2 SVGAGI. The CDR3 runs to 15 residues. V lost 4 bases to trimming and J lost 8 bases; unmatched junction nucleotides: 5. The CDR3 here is CASSSPGTGGEKLFF. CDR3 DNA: TGTGCCAGCAGTTCCCCCGGGACAGGGGGCGAAAAACTGTTTTTT.

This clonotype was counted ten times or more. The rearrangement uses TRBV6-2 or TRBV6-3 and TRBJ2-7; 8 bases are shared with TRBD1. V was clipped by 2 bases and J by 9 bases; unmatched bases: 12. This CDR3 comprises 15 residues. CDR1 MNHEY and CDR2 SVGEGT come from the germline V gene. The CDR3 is CASSYAPGQGGGQYF. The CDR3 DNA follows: TGTGCCAGCAGTTACGCTCCCGGACAGGGAGGTGGGCAGTACTTC.

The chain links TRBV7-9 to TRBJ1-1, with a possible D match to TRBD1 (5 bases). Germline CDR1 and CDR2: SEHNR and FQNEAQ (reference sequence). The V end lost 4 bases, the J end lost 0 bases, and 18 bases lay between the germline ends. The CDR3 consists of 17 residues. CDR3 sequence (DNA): TGTGCCAGCAGCTCCCAAGGGGCCTTAATTATGAACACTGAAGCTTTCTTT. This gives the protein CASSSQGALIMNTEAFF.

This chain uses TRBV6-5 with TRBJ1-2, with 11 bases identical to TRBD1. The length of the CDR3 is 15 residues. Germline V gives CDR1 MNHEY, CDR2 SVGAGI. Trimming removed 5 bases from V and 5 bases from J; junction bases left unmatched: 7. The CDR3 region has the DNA TGTGCCAGCAGTCCCGGACAGGGGGCGCGGTATGGCTACACCTTC. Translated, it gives CASSPGQGARYGYTF.

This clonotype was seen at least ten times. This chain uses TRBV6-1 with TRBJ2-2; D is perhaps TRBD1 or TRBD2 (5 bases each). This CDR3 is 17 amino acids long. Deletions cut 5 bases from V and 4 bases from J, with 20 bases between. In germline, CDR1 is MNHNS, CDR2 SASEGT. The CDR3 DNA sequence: TGTGCCAGCAGTAAACCAACCGGGACGGGAATCACCGGGGAGCTGTTTTTT. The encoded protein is CASSKPTGTGITGELFF.

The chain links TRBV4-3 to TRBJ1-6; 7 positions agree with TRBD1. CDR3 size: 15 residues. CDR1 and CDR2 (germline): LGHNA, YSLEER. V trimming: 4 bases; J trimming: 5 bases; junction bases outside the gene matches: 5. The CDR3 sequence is CASSLLGTDNSPLHF. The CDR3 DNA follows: TGCGCCAGCAGCCTTCTGGGGACAGATAATTCACCCCTCCACTTT.

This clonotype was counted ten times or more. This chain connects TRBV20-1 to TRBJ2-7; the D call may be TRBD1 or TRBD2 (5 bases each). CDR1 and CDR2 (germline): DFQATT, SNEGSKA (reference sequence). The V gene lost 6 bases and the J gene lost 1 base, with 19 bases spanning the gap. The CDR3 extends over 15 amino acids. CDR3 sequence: CSAREVGARSYEQYF. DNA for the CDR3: TGCAGTGCCCGAGAGGTCGGGGCTCGATCCTACGAGCAGTACTTC.

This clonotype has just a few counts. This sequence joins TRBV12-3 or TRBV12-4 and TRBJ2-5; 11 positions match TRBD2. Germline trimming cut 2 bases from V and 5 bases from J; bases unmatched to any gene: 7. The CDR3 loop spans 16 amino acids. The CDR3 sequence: CASSLPLAGGRETQYF. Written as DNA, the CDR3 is TGTGCCAGCAGTTTACCGCTAGCGGGGGGACGTGAGACCCAGTACTTC.

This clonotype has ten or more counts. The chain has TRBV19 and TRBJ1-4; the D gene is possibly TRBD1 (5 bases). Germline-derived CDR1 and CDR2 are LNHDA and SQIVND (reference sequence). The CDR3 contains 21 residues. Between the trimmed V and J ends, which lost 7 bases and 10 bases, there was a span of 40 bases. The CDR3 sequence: CASTLRGGTSGIIVRSGKLFF. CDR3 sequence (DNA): TGTGCCAGTACGCTTCGGGGGGGGACGAGTGGTATTATTGTGCGTAGCGGAAAACTGTTTTTT.

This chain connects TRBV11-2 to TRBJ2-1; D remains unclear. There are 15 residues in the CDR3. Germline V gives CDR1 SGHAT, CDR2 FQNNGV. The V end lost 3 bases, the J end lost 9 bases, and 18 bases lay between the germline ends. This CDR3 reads CASSFTSQILTEQFF. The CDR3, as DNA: TGTGCCAGCAGCTTCACTTCGCAGATATTGACTGAGCAGTTCTTC.

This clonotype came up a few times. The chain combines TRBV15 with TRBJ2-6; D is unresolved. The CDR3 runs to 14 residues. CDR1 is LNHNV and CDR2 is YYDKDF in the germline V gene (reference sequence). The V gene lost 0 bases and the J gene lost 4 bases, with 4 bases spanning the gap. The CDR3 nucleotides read TGTGCCACCAGCAGAGATAGGGGGGCCAACGTCCTGACTTTC. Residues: CATSRDRGANVLTF.

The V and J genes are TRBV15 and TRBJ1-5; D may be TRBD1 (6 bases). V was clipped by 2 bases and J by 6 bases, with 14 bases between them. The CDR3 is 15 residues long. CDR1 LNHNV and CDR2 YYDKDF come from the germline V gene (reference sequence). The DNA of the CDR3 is TGTGCCACCAGCAGAAGCCGGGGGCGCGTTCAGCCCCAGCATTTT. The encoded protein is CATSRSRGRVQPQHF.

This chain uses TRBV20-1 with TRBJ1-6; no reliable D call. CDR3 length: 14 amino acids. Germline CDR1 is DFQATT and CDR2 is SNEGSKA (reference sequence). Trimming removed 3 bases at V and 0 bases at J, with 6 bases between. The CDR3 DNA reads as TGCAGTGCTAGGTTGAGCTCCTATAATTCACCCCTCCACTTT. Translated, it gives CSARLSSYNSPLHF.

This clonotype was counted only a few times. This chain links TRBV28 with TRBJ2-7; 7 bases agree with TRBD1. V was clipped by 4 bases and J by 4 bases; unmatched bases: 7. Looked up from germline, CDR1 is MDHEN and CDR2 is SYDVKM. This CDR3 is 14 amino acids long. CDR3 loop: CASSSLDREYEQYF. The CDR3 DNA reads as TGTGCCAGCAGTTCCCTAGACAGGGAATACGAGCAGTACTTC.

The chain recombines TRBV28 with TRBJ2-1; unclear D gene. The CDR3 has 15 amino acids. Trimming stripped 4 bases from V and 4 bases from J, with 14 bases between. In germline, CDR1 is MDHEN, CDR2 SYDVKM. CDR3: CASSSRVATYNEQFF. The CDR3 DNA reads TGTGCCAGCAGTTCCCGGGTTGCGACTTACAATGAGCAGTTCTTC.

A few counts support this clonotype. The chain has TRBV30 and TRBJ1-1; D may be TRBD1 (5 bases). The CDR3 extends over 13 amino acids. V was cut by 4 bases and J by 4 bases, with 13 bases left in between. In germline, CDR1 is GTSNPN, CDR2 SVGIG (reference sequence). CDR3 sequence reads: CAWTALQVTEAFF. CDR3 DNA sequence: TGTGCCTGGACTGCCTTACAGGTCACTGAAGCTTTCTTT.

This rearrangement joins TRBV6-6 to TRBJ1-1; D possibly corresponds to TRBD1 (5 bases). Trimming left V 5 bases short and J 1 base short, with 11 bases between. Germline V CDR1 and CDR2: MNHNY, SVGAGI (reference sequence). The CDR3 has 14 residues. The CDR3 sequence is CASSPSQGNTEAFF. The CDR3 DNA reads TGTGCCAGCAGTCCGAGCCAGGGGAACACTGAAGCTTTCTTT.

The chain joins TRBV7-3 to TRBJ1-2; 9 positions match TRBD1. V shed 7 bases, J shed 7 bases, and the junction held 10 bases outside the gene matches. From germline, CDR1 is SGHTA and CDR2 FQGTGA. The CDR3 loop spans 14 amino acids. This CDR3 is CASTITGGAVGYTF. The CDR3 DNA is TGTGCCAGCACCATCACAGGGGGCGCAGTTGGCTACACCTTC.

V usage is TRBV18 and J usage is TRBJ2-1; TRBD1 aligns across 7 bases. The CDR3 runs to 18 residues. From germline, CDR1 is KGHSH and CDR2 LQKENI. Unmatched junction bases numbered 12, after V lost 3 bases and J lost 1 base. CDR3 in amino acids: CASSPHGPDRDSYNEQFF. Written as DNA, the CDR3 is TGTGCCAGCTCACCTCATGGACCCGACAGGGATTCCTACAATGAGCAGTTCTTC. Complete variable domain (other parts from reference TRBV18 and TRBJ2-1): NAGVMQNPRHLVRRRGQEARLRCSPMKGHSHVYWYRQLPEEGLKFMVYLQKENIIDESGMPKERFSAEFPKEGPSILRIQQVVRGDSAAYFCASSPHGPDRDSYNEQFFGPGTRLTVL.